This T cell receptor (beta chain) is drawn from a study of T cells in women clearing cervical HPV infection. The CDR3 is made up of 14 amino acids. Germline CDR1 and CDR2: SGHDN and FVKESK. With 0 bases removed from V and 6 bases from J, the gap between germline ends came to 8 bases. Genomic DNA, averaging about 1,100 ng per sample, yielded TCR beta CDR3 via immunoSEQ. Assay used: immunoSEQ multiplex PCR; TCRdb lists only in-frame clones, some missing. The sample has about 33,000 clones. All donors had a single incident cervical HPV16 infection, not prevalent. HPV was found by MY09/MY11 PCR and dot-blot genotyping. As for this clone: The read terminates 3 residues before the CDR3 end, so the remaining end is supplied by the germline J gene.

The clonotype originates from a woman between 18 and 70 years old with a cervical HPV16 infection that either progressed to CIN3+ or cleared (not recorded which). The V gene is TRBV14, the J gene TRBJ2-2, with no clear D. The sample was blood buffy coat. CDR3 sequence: CASSQELESGELFF. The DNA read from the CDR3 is TGTGCCAGCAGCCAAGAATTAGAGTCCGGGGAG.